Shown below are 4 T cell receptor beta chains from a single sample sequenced in a study of hypomethylating agent response in myelodysplastic syndrome. Here immunoSEQ multiplex PCR was the method, and the copy in TCRdb shows in-frame clones only, minus some. The repertoire holds a few thousand clones, around four fifths seen once, with about a sixth in the top ten. The sample was bone marrow, taken before or after starting hypomethylating agent treatment for myelodysplastic syndrome (not recorded which). The receptors were gathered from a human donor with myelodysplastic syndrome.

This chain links TRBV5-6 with TRBJ2-1; a weak D match, TRBD1 (5 bases). Germline CDR1 and CDR2: SGHDT and YYEEEE. The CDR3 length is 14 residues. V lost 0 bases and J lost 3, with 7 bases in between. The CDR3 here is CASSLGQHYNEQFF. In nucleotides, the CDR3 is TGTGCCAGCAGCTTGGGACAGCACTACAATGAGCAGTTCTTC.

The V call is TRBV7-2, the J call TRBJ1-2; possibly TRBD1 for D (5 bases). Germline values: CDR1 SGHTA, CDR2 FQGNSA. The CDR3 consists of 15 residues. Trimming stripped 6 bases from V and 4 bases from J, with 18 bases between. The CDR3, as DNA: TGTGCCAGCAGTCAGGGACCAACAGCCGCCTATGGCTACACCTTC. Amino acid sequence: CASSQGPTAAYGYTF.

The rearrangement links TRBV11-2 to TRBJ2-3; D assignment may be TRBD1 or TRBD2 (7 bases each). Germline V lookup: CDR1 SGHAT, CDR2 FQNNGV. There are 17 residues in the CDR3. Between the trimmed V and J ends, which lost 4 bases and 0 bases, there was a span of 17 bases. CDR3 sequence: CASSSRGGDRSTDTQYF. CDR3 sequence (DNA): TGTGCCAGCAGCTCTCGGGGAGGGGACAGAAGCACAGATACGCAGTATTTT.

This clone was seen once. Germline is not matched at one junction end, which may reflect a read error. The genes are TRBV6-1 and TRBJ2-7; 11 nucleotides match TRBD1. Germline loops: CDR1 MNHNS, CDR2 SASEGT. This CDR3 contains 17 residues. The CDR3 here is CAISEHLGQGVSYEQYF. CDR3 DNA sequence: TGTGCCATCAGTGAGCACCTGGGACAGGGGGTCTCCTACGAGCAGTACTTC.